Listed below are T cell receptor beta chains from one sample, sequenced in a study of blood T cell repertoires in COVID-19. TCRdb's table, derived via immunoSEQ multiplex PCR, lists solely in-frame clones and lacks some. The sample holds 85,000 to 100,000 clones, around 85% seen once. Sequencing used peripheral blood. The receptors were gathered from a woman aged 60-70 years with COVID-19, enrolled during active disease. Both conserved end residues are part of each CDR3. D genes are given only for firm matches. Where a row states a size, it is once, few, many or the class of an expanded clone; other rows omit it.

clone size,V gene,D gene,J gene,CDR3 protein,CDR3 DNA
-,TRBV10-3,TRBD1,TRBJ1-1,CAISEDRDMNTEAFF,TGTGCCATCAGTGAGGACAGGGATATGAACACTGAAGCTTTCTTT
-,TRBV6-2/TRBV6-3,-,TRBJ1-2,CASSYPSGASFYGYTF,TGTGCCAGCAGTTACCCCTCTGGGGCTTCCTTCTATGGCTACACCTTC
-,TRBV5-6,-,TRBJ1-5,CASSFGGEQPQHF,TGTGCCAGCAGCTTTGGGGGGGAACAGCCCCAGCATTTT
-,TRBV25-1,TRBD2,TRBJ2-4,CASSEAGGSKNIQYF,TGTGCCAGCAGTGAAGCGGGGGGGAGCAAAAACATTCAGTACTTC
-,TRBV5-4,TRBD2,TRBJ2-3,CASSSRTLARGVTDTQYF,TGTGCCAGCAGCTCCCGTACGCTTGCGCGGGGGGTTACAGATACGCAGTATTTT
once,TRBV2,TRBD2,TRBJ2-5,CASTRGGTQETQYF,TGTGCCAGCACCCGGGGGGGTACACAAGAGACCCAGTACTTC
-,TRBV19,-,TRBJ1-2,CASSAKAGARGYTF,TGTGCCAGTAGTGCCAAAGCAGGGGCGCGGGGCTACACCTTC
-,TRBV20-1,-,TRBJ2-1,CSARTYNEQFF,TGCAGTGCCCGGACTTACAATGAGCAGTTCTTC
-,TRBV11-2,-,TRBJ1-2,CASSLVNRADGYTF,TGTGCCAGCAGCCTAGTAAACAGGGCGGATGGCTACACCTTC
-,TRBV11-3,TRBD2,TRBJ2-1,CASSKGLAFNEQFF,TGTGCCAGCAGCAAGGGACTAGCGTTCAATGAGCAGTTCTTC
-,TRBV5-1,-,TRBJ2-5,CASSSGLPRPPETQYF,TGCGCCAGCAGCTCGGGACTTCCGCGCCCCCCCGAGACCCAGTACTTC
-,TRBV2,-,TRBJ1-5,CASSEDRPGAAGNQPQHF,TGTGCCAGCAGTGAAGATAGGCCAGGGGCTGCTGGCAATCAGCCCCAGCATTTT
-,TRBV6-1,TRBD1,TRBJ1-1,CASSEQGGGTEAFF,TGTGCCAGCAGTGAACAGGGGGGTGGCACTGAAGCTTTCTTT
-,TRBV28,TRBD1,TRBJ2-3,CAIWDRLTDTQYF,TGTGCCATCTGGGACAGGTTGACAGATACGCAGTATTTT
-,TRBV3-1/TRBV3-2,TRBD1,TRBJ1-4,CASSHGDRGEKLFF,TGTGCCAGCAGCCATGGGGACAGGGGTGAAAAACTGTTTTTT
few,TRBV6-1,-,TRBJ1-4,CASSELRGGFKKLFF,TGTGCCAGCAGTGAATTGAGAGGGGGATTTAAAAAACTGTTTTTT
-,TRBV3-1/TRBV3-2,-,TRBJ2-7,CASSPRDQPPSEQYF,TGTGCCAGCAGCCCGCGGGACCAGCCGCCTTCCGAGCAGTACTTC
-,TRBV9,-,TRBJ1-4,CASSTAGGANEKLFF,TGTGCCAGCAGCACAGCGGGGGGTGCTAATGAAAAACTGTTTTTT
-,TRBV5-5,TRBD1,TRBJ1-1,CASSFATGWVAFF,TGTGCCAGCAGCTTTGCGACAGGGTGGGTGGCTTTCTTT
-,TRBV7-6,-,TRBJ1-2,CASSSRTDYGYTF,TGTGCCAGCAGCTCTAGGACAGACTATGGCTACACCTTC
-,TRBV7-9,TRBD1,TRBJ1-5,CASSSEGAQPQHF,TGTGCCAGCAGCTCCGAGGGGGCTCAGCCCCAGCATTTT
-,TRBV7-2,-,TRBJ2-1,CASSLSSGGPISYNEQFF,TGTGCCAGCAGCTTATCTTCGGGGGGCCCTATATCATACAATGAGCAGTTCTTC
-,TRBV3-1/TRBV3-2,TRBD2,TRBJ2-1,CASSQETSGKNSYNEQFF,TGTGCCAGCAGCCAAGAGACTAGCGGGAAGAACTCCTACAATGAGCAGTTCTTC
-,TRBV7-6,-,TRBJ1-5,CASRRSPLRNQPQHF,TGTGCCAGCAGGAGGTCCCCCCTCCGCAATCAGCCCCAGCATTTT
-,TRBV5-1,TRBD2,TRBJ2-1,CASSFRSGGVEQFF,TGCGCCAGCAGCTTTCGTAGCGGGGGGGTTGAGCAGTTCTTC
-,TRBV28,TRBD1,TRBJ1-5,CASSPTGLESNQPQHF,TGTGCCAGCAGCCCGACAGGGCTGGAGAGCAATCAGCCCCAGCATTTT
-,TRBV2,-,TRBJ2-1,CASSERRSSYNEQFF,TGTGCCAGCAGTGAAAGGAGGAGCTCCTACAATGAGCAGTTCTTC
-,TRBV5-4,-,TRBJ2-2,CASSYNRGSTGELFF,TGTGCCAGCAGCTACAACCGGGGGAGTACCGGGGAGCTGTTTTTT
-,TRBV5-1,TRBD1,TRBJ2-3,CASSLAGQGAHTQYF,TGCGCCAGCAGCTTGGCTGGACAGGGGGCACATACGCAGTATTTT
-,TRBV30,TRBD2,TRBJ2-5,CAWTSGGQETQYF,TGTGCCTGGACTAGCGGGGGACAAGAGACCCAGTACTTC
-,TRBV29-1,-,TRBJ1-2,CSVEDNNYGYTF,TGCAGCGTTGAGGACAACAACTATGGCTACACCTTC
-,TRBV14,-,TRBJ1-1,CASSQGGQSTEAFF,TGTGCCAGCAGCCAAGGGGGGCAGTCCACTGAAGCTTTCTTT
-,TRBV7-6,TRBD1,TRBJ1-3,CASSLQGDSGNTIYF,TGTGCCAGCAGCCTGCAGGGGGACTCTGGAAACACCATATATTTT
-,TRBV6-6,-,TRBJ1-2,CASSKRDYGYTF,TGTGCCAGCAGTAAAAGAGACTATGGCTACACCTTC
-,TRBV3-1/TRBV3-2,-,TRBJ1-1,CASSQDSGSGAFF,TGTGCCAGCAGCCAAGATTCGGGGTCGGGAGCTTTCTTT
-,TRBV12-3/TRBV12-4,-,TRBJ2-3,CASSTWARDTQYF,TGTGCCAGCAGTACCTGGGCCAGGGATACGCAGTATTTT
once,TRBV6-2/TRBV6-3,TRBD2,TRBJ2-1,CASSRGGLAVVEQFF,TGTGCCAGCAGCCGGGGAGGACTAGCTGTGGTTGAGCAGTTCTTC
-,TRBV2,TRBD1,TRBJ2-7,CASTGTGLSYEQYF,TGTGCCAGCACCGGGACAGGACTCTCCTACGAGCAGTACTTC
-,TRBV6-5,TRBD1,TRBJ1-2,CASSSHTTGNYGYTF,TGTGCCAGCAGTTCTCATACGACAGGGAACTATGGCTACACCTTC
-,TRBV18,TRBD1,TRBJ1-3,CASSTPGTVGNTIYF,TGTGCCAGCTCAACCCCTGGGACAGTCGGAAACACCATATATTTT
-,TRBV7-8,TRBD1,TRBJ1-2,CASSRDRDYGYTF,TGTGCCAGCAGCCGCGACAGGGACTATGGCTACACCTTC
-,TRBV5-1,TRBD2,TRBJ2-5,CASKRLAGEETQYF,TGCGCCAGCAAGAGACTAGCGGGGGAAGAGACCCAGTACTTC
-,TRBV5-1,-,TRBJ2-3,CASSLGLAFTDTQYF,TGCGCCAGCAGCTTGGGCTTAGCTTTCACAGATACGCAGTATTTT
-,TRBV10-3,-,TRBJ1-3,CAISAGVISGNTIYF,TGTGCCATCAGTGCAGGTGTTATTTCGGGAAACACCATATATTTT
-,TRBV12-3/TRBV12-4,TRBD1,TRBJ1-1,CASRQGVSEAFF,TGTGCCAGCAGGCAGGGGGTGAGTGAAGCTTTCTTT
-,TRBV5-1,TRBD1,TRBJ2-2,CASSINGQGPTGELFF,TGCGCCAGCAGCATCAACGGACAGGGGCCCACCGGGGAGCTGTTTTTT
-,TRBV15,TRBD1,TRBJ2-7,CATSRDRDRDEQYF,TGTGCCACCAGCAGAGACCGGGACAGAGACGAGCAGTACTTC
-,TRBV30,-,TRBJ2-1,CAWSRGAYNEQFF,TGTGCCTGGAGCAGAGGAGCCTACAATGAGCAGTTCTTC
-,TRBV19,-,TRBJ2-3,CASSMSRHTDTQYF,TGTGCCAGTAGTATGTCGCGGCACACAGATACGCAGTATTTT
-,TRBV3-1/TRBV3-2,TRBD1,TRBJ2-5,CASSQQGQETQYF,TGTGCCAGCAGTCAACAGGGGCAGGAGACCCAGTACTTC